Shown below are 28 T cell receptor beta chains from a single sample sequenced in a study of shared clonotypes between healthy human individuals. The method was immunoSEQ multiplex PCR; TCRdb's version includes in-frame clones alone and lacks a portion of them. The data contain about half a million clones, around 77% of them singletons. The source material was PBMCs. These receptors were obtained from a woman in her forties in good health. Some clones in this sample may be carry-over from other donors' samples.

This clone was seen once. CDR3 DNA sequence: TGCGCCAGCAGCCAAGAGGGCGGCAGGGAATACACTGAAGCTTTCTTT. Protein sequence: CASSQEGGREYTEAFF. The rearrangement joins TRBV4-3 to TRBJ1-1; TRBD1 is a possible D gene (5 bases). V shed 0 bases and J shed 3 bases, with 14 bases lying between them. CDR1 and CDR2 from the germline V gene are LGHNA and YSLEER. The CDR3 loop spans 16 amino acids.

The rearrangement uses TRBV7-9 and TRBJ2-7; 7 bases match TRBD2. The CDR3 consists of 14 residues. Trimming removed 5 bases from V and 6 bases from J; junction bases left unmatched: 10. CDR1 is SEHNR and CDR2 is FQNEAQ in the germline V gene (reference sequence). CDR3 nucleotides: TGTGCCAGCAGCACGCTGGGCGGGAGAGGCGAGCAGTACTTC. Its translation: CASSTLGGRGEQYF.

The chain couples TRBV7-9 to TRBJ2-6; the D is unclear. The CDR3 has 16 amino acids. Germline loops: CDR1 SEHNR, CDR2 FQNEAQ (reference sequence). V was cut by 8 bases and J by 4 bases, with 18 bases left in between. CDR3 residues: CASRILRVSGANVLTF. In nucleotides, the CDR3 is TGTGCCAGCCGAATTCTAAGGGTGTCCGGGGCCAACGTCCTGACTTTC.

Regarding this clone: The junction and the germline gene differ at one end; a read error may be behind it. This sequence joins TRBV7-7 and TRBJ1-4; 8 nucleotides match TRBD1. The germline CDR1 and CDR2 sequences are SSHAT and FNYEAQ (reference sequence). The CDR3 runs to 13 residues. The CDR3 bases are TGTGCTAGCAGCCCCCGACAGGGGCAAAAACTGTTTTTT. Amino acid sequence: CASSPRQGQKLFF.

V gene TRBV19 combines with J gene TRBJ1-2; D is ambiguous. The germline CDR1 and CDR2 sequences are LNHDA and SQIVND (reference sequence). This CDR3 has 14 amino acids. The V end lost 7 bases, the J end lost 4 bases, and 16 bases lay between the germline ends. For the CDR3, the DNA is TGTGCCAGTACCCCGGGCCGGAGGACCTATGGCTACACCTTC. Protein: CASTPGRRTYGYTF.

This chain connects TRBV5-4 to TRBJ2-3, with 8 bases that match TRBD2. The V gene end was trimmed by 3 bases and the J gene end by 6 bases; junction bases not matched to a gene: 9. The CDR3 loop spans 15 amino acids. Per germline, CDR1 SGHNT and CDR2 YYREEE (reference sequence). DNA of the CDR3: TGTGCCAGCAGCTCCGTAGCGGGAAGGTCCGATACGCAGTATTTT. It encodes CASSSVAGRSDTQYF.

The chain links TRBV30 to TRBJ1-1, with 7 positions matching TRBD1. Germline V lookup: CDR1 GTSNPN, CDR2 SVGIG (reference sequence). This CDR3 is built from 17 residues. The V segment lost 3 bases and the J segment 6 bases; nucleotides outside the gene matches: 19. The CDR3 spells CAWRRTGETWRGSEAFF. CDR3 in DNA: TGTGCCTGGAGACGAACAGGGGAGACTTGGCGTGGCTCTGAAGCTTTCTTT. Filled out from reference TRBV30 and TRBJ1-1, the complete variable domain reads SQTIHQWPATLVQPVGSPLSLECTVEGTSNPNLYWYRQAAGRGLQLLFYSVGIGQISSEVPQNLSASRPQDRQFILSSKKLLLSDSGFYLCAWRRTGETWRGSEAFFGQGTRLTVV.

Notes on this clone: A far more abundant clone sits one base away, making this likely a read error. The sample holds other DNA sequences that translate to the same CDR3. The chain recombines TRBV18 with TRBJ2-5; no clear D gene. The CDR3 is made up of 16 amino acids. The ends were cut back, 0 bases at V and 4 bases at J, with 15 bases in the middle. Looked up from germline, CDR1 is KGHSH and CDR2 is LQKENI. The CDR3 DNA is TGTGCCAGCTCACCACCGGTTTCGGTGGGGTCAGAGACCCAGTACTTC. This gives the protein CASSPPVSVGSETQYF.

This clone was recorded many times. This chain connects TRBV2 to TRBJ1-2; possibly TRBD1 for D (6 bases). Germline CDR1 is SNHLY and CDR2 is FYNNEI. The CDR3 has 13 residues. V lost 5 bases to trimming and J lost 2 bases, with 9 bases between them. This CDR3 reads CASSNDRNYGYTF. CDR3 DNA: TGTGCCAGCAGTAACGACAGGAACTATGGCTACACCTTC.

This chain joins TRBV2 and TRBJ1-2; D is possibly TRBD1 (6 bases). The V gene's germline CDR1 is SNHLY and CDR2 FYNNEI. V gave up 4 bases and J gave up 4 bases, with 7 bases separating them. The CDR3 runs to 12 residues. CDR3: CASSVGAYGYTF. The CDR3 DNA reads TGTGCCAGCAGTGTGGGGGCCTATGGCTACACCTTC.

The chain has TRBV5-1 and TRBJ2-3; D remains ambiguous. CDR1 is SGHRS, CDR2 YFSETQ, per germline. The CDR3 length is 16 residues. The ends were cut back, 0 bases at V and 1 base at J, with 12 bases in the middle. In DNA form, the CDR3 reads TGCGCCAGCAGCTTGGAGTTCCGAGGAGGCACAGATACGCAGTATTTT. Residues: CASSLEFRGGTDTQYF.

As regards this clone: At the DNA level, this CDR3 is encoded by other sequences in the same sample as well. V is TRBV18 and J is TRBJ2-7; TRBD1 aligns across 12 bases. Germline CDR1 KGHSH, CDR2 LQKENI. The junction had 2 bases not matched to a gene; V was cut back by 3 bases and J by 2 bases. The CDR3 length is 15 residues. The CDR3 sequence is CASSPGTGGPYEQYF. The CDR3 nucleotides read TGTGCCAGCTCACCCGGGACAGGGGGCCCCTACGAGCAGTACTTC.

CDR3 region: CASSPPIAGMNTEAFF. DNA of the CDR3: TGTGCCAGCAGCCCCCCGATTGCGGGGATGAACACTGAAGCTTTCTTT. This sequence joins TRBV7-9 and TRBJ1-1; D is undetermined. Trimming took 5 bases from V and 0 from J, leaving 16 bases between them. This CDR3 is built from 16 residues. Germline V gives CDR1 SEHNR, CDR2 FQNEAQ (reference sequence).

Comment on this clone: It differs at one base from a far larger clone, so likely a read error. The DNA for the CDR3 is TGTGCCTGGCGCATATTCTCTGGAAACACCATATATTTT. Translated: CAWRIFSGNTIYF. This chain links TRBV30 with TRBJ1-3; no clear D gene. There are 13 residues in the CDR3. The germline CDR1 and CDR2 sequences are GTSNPN and SVGIG (reference sequence). V lost 5 bases to trimming and J lost 0 bases, with 8 bases between them.

This clone was seen a single time. Because it lacks the conserved phenylalanine or tryptophan at the end, this CDR3 is likely a read error. The chain links TRBV6-1 to TRBJ2-2; D is possibly TRBD1 (5 bases). Germline V lookup: CDR1 MNHNS, CDR2 SASEGT. V dropped 1 base and J dropped 7 bases, with 10 bases sitting between them. The CDR3 has 14 residues. The CDR3, as DNA: TGTGCCAGCAGTGAAGTTGCGGACATCGGGGAGCTGTTTCTT. Protein: CASSEVADIGELFL.

The sample holds a few counts of this clone. The chain carries TRBV2 and TRBJ1-1; D perhaps matches TRBD1 (5 bases). Trimming stripped 8 bases from V and 4 bases from J, with 14 bases between. Germline V gene data show CDR1 as SNHLY and CDR2 as FYNNEI. CDR3 size: 13 residues. The CDR3 DNA follows: TGTGCCAGCTCAGACCAGGGAAGCACTGAAGCTTTCTTT. Translated: CASSDQGSTEAFF. Full variable domain (remainder filled in from reference TRBV2 and TRBJ1-1): EPEVTQTPSHQVTQMGQEVILRCVPISNHLYFYWYRQILGQKVEFLVSFYNNEISEKSEIFDDQFSVERPDGSNFTLKIRSTKLEDSAMYFCASSDQGSTEAFFGQGTRLTVV.

The rearrangement uses TRBV5-4 and TRBJ2-3; D not resolved. The length of the CDR3 is 13 residues. V lost 0 bases, J lost 5 bases, and 7 bases lay in between. Germline V gene sequence: CDR1 SGHNT, CDR2 YYREEE (reference sequence). CDR3 region: CASSLVLGDTQYF. In DNA form, the CDR3 reads TGTGCCAGCAGCTTGGTTTTGGGAGATACGCAGTATTTT.

In regard to this clone: The sample holds other DNA sequences that translate to the same CDR3. V usage is TRBV28 and J usage is TRBJ2-7, with a weak D call TRBD2 (6 bases). Between the trimmed V and J ends, which lost 6 bases and 0 bases, there was a span of 12 bases. Germline V gene lookup returns CDR1 MDHEN and CDR2 SYDVKM. The CDR3 totals 14 residues. The CDR3 here is CASRASGSSYEQYF. CDR3 sequence (DNA): TGTGCCAGCAGAGCGTCCGGGAGCTCCTACGAGCAGTACTTC.

V gene TRBV30 combines with J gene TRBJ2-4, with TRBD2 matching over 9 bases. Trimming removed 2 bases from V and 6 bases from J; junction bases left unmatched: 5. Per germline, CDR1 GTSNPN and CDR2 SVGIG (reference sequence). The CDR3 has 14 amino acids. CDR3 nucleotides: TGTGCCTGGAGTCTTAGCGGGAGCGGAAACATTCAGTACTTC. It translates to CAWSLSGSGNIQYF.

The rearrangement joins TRBV6-4 to TRBJ2-1, with TRBD2 as a possible D gene (5 bases). The CDR3 spans 14 residues. CDR1 and CDR2 from the germline V gene are MRHNA and SNTAGT. V was cut by 6 bases and J by 8 bases, with 17 bases left in between. CDR3 sequence (DNA): TGTGCCAGCAGCCACAGTCGAGGGCCCTATGAGCAGTTCTTC. This sequence encodes CASSHSRGPYEQFF.

The sample holds a few counts of this clone. The chain links TRBV29-1 to TRBJ2-1; TRBD2 is a possible D gene (6 bases). The V gene lost 6 bases and the J gene lost 0 bases, with 12 bases spanning the gap. The length of the CDR3 is 14 residues. Germline assignment: CDR1 SQVTM and CDR2 ANQGSEA. DNA for the CDR3: TGCAGCGTGAGGGAGGCTAGCTCCTACAATGAGCAGTTCTTC. Translation: CSVREASSYNEQFF.

This sequence joins TRBV19 and TRBJ2-1, with D perhaps matching TRBD1 or TRBD2 (5 bases each). The CDR3 covers 16 residues. Looked up from germline, CDR1 is LNHDA and CDR2 is SQIVND (reference sequence). Trimming cost V 4 bases and J 4 bases, with 17 bases left between them. Here the CDR3 reads CASSRRGAGLYNEQFF. The CDR3, as DNA: TGTGCCAGTAGTAGGCGAGGGGCTGGGCTTTACAATGAGCAGTTCTTC.

The chain joins TRBV6-6 to TRBJ2-2; 10 bases map to TRBD1. V was pared by 5 bases and J by 5 bases, with 2 bases of the junction left unmatched. This CDR3 comprises 14 residues. CDR1 and CDR2 (germline): MNHNY, SVGAGI (reference sequence). As DNA, the CDR3 is TGTGCCAGCAGTGGGACAGGGGCAACCGGGGAGCTGTTTTTT. Translated, it gives CASSGTGATGELFF.

On this clone itself: Being one base from a much bigger clone, this may be a read error. V is TRBV4-3 and J is TRBJ2-5; TRBD1 matches at 10 bases. The CDR3 totals 18 residues. Germline V gives CDR1 LGHNA, CDR2 YSLEER. V was clipped by 0 bases and J by 11 bases; unmatched bases: 18. The CDR3 sequence is CASSQDPSGQGIYNEQYF. CDR3 DNA sequence: TGCGCCAGCAGCCAAGATCCGTCGGGACAGGGGATTTACAATGAGCAGTACTTC.

The chain couples TRBV19 to TRBJ2-5; 11 bases line up with TRBD1. The CDR3 sequence is 13 residues long. CDR1 and CDR2 from the germline V gene are LNHDA and SQIVND (reference sequence). V dropped 9 bases and J dropped 6; count of bases not matched to a gene: 6. CDR3 DNA: TGTGCCAGCCGCGGGACAGGGGGTAAGACCCAGTACTTC. The encoded protein is CASRGTGGKTQYF.

The chain is built from TRBV7-3 and TRBJ2-7; perhaps TRBD1 as D (5 bases). CDR1 and CDR2 (germline): SGHTA, FQGTGA. The length of the CDR3 is 14 residues. The V gene lost 5 bases and the J gene lost 0 bases, with 11 bases spanning the gap. The CDR3 sequence is CASSPQGTSYEQYF. Here the CDR3 DNA reads TGTGCCAGCAGCCCTCAGGGAACCTCCTACGAGCAGTACTTC. Drawing the rest from reference TRBV7-3 and TRBJ2-7, the complete variable domain is GAGVSQTPSNKVTEKGKYVELRCDPISGHTALYWYRQSLGQGPEFLIYFQGTGAADDSGLPNDRFFAVRPEGSVSTLKIQRTERGDSAVYLCASSPQGTSYEQYFGPGTRLTVT.

A few counts support this clone. This chain connects TRBV10-3 to TRBJ1-2; D remains unclear. Trimming shortened V by 0 bases and J by 12 bases, and 11 bases separated the two germline ends. Per the germline V gene, CDR1 is ENHRY and CDR2 is SYGVKD. CDR3 length: 12 residues. The chain's CDR3 is CAISESNREDTF. In DNA form, the CDR3 reads TGTGCCATCAGTGAGTCGAATCGGGAGGACACCTTC.

This clone is a singleton in its sample. The CDR3 is CASSYLAGGPSNEQFF. The CDR3 coding sequence is TGTGCCAGCAGTTACTTAGCGGGAGGGCCCAGCAATGAGCAGTTCTTC. The chain uses TRBV6-5 and TRBJ2-1; 11 nucleotides match TRBD2. V shed 1 base, J shed 6 bases, and the junction held 5 bases outside the gene matches. This CDR3 comprises 16 residues. In germline, CDR1 is MNHEY, CDR2 SVGAGI.